This TCR beta chain is drawn from a study of blood T cells in healthy people across ages. A few counts support this clonotype. Using a J-beta primer mix together with a sample-barcoded 5' primer, a second PCR was run for roughly 6 to 12 cycles. TCRdb called the 5' RACE reads again in MiXCR, with one record for every CDR3 protein. This sample carries almost 1 million distinct CDR3 sequences, roughly 50% of them seen once, and the ten largest clones take over 20%. CDR3 length: 16 residues. V trimming: 4 bases; J trimming: 5 bases; junction bases outside the gene matches: 16. In germline, CDR1 is SQVTM, CDR2 ANQGSEA.

This clonotype originated in a woman aged 55-75 years in good health. Sample: blood. The chain recombines TRBV29-1 with TRBJ2-5; 7 positions agree with TRBD2. The CDR3 loop is CSVGGVSGPRWETQYF. The CDR3 region has the DNA TGCAGCGTTGGGGGCGTTAGCGGGCCGCGGTGGGAGACCCAGTACTTC.